The rows below give T cell receptor beta chains drawn from one sample of a study of identical twins. TCRdb fed the 5' RACE reads into MiXCR, producing one record per CDR3 protein. The sample gives approximately 410,000 distinct CDR3 sequences, approximately 17% of which show up once; 9.5% to 15% is in the top ten. The sequencing input was naive T cells sorted from blood. All receptors come from a man aged 45-60 years in good health. CDR3s include the opening cysteine and the closing phenylalanine or tryptophan. The D gene is left open where the match is weak. Rows give clone size only sometimes, using once, few, many, or a class for an expanded clone.

abundance	j_gene	v_gene	d_gene	CDR3nt	CDR3aa
-	TRBJ1-6	TRBV7-9	-	TGTGCCAGCAGCCCCGAGGGGGTGAGCTCACCCCTCCACTTT	CASSPEGVSSPLHF
many	TRBJ2-7	TRBV7-9	TRBD1	TGTGCCAGCAGCTTAGCGACAGGGTTGCACGAGCAGTACTTC	CASSLATGLHEQYF
few	TRBJ1-5	TRBV6-2/TRBV6-3	-	TGTGCCAGCAGCTCGACAGGTAACAATCAGCCCCAGCATTTT	CASSSTGNNQPQHF
few	TRBJ2-5	TRBV14	-	TGTGCCAGCAGCCAAGGGGCCACCCAAGAGACCCAGTACTTC	CASSQGATQETQYF
few	TRBJ1-1	TRBV5-1	-	TGCGCCAGCAGGTCGACCTCGAGGTCTGAAGCTTTCTTT	CASRSTSRSEAFF
-	TRBJ1-5	TRBV7-9	-	TGTGCCAGCAGCTTAACTGGGGGCCGGGTTGAGCCCCAGCATTTT	CASSLTGGRVEPQHF
-	TRBJ1-1	TRBV20-1	-	TGCAGTGCTACCGGGACTTCGAACACTGAAGCTTTCTTT	CSATGTSNTEAFF
many	TRBJ2-1	TRBV15	-	TGTGCCACCAGCAGAGAGCGATACAATGAGCAGTTCTTC	CATSRERYNEQFF
many	TRBJ2-1	TRBV9	-	TGTGCCAGCAGCCCTTTCCGGGGGGCGTACAATGAGCAGTTCTTC	CASSPFRGAYNEQFF
few	TRBJ1-2	TRBV7-9	-	TGTGCCAGCACCACCGCGAGCCATGGCTACACCTTC	CASTTASHGYTF
few	TRBJ2-5	TRBV20-1	-	TGCAGTGCCTTCCCCTTATTGGACACCCAAGAGACCCAGTACTTC	CSAFPLLDTQETQYF
few	TRBJ2-2	TRBV29-1	-	TGCAGCGTTGGGGGGCGCGGGAACACCGGGGAGCTGTTTTTT	CSVGGRGNTGELFF
many	TRBJ2-2	TRBV5-1	-	TGCGCCAGCAGCTTGGTAGGGGTAAACACCGGGGAGCTGTTTTTT	CASSLVGVNTGELFF
many	TRBJ1-6	TRBV12-3/TRBV12-4	TRBD1	TGTGCCAGCAGTCAGGACAGGGGAAGGTCACCCCTCCACTTT	CASSQDRGRSPLHF
-	TRBJ2-3	TRBV5-1	-	TGCGCCAGCAGCCCGAAGGGGGATACGCAGTATTTT	CASSPKGDTQYF